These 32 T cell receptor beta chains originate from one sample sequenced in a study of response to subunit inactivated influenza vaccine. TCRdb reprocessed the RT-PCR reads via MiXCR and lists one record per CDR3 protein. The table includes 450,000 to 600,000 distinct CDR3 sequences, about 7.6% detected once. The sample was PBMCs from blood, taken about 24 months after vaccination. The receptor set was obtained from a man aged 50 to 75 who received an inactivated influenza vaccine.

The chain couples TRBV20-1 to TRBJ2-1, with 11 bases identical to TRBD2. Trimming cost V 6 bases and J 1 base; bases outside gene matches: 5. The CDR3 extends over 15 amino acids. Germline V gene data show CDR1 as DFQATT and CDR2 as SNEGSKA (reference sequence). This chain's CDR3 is CSANRLAGSYNEQFF. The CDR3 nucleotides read TGCAGTGCGAACCGACTAGCGGGGTCCTACAATGAGCAGTTCTTC.

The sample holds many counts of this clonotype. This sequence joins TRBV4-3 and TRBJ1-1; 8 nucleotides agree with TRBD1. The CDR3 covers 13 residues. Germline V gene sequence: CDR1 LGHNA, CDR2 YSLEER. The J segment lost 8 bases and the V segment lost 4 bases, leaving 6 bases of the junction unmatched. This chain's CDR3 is CASSPEGDREAFF. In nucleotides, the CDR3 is TGCGCCAGCAGCCCAGAGGGGGACAGGGAAGCTTTCTTT.

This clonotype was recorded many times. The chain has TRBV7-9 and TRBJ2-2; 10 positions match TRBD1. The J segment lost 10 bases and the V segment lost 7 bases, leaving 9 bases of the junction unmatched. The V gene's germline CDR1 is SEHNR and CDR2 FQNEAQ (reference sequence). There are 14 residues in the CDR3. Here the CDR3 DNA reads TGTGCCAGCACGCCGGGACAGGGGTTGGAGGAGCTGTTTTTT. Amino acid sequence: CASTPGQGLEELFF.

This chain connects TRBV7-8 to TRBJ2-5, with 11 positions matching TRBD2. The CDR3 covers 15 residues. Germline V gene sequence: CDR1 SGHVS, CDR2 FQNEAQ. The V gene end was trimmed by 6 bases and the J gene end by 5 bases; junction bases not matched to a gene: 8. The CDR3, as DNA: TGTGCCAGCAGAGTTAGCGGGGGGGCGTGGGAGACCCAGTACTTC. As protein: CASRVSGGAWETQYF.

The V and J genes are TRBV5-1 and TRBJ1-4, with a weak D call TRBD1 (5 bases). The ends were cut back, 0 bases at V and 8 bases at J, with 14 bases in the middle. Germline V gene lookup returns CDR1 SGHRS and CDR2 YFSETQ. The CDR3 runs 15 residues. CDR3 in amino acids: CASSLGGTSGEKLFF. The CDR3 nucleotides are TGCGCCAGCAGCTTGGGCGGGACCAGTGGAGAAAAACTGTTTTTT. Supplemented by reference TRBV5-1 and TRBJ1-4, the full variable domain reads KAGVTQTPRYLIKTRGQQVTLSCSPISGHRSVSWYQQTPGQGLQFLFEYFSETQRNKGNFPGRFSGRQFSNSRSEMNVSTLELGDSALYLCASSLGGTSGEKLFFGSGTQLSVL.

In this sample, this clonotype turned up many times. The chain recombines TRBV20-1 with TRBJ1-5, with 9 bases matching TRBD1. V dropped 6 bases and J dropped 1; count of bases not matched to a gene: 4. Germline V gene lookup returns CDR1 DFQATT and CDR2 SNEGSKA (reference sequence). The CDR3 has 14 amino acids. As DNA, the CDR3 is TGCAGTGCCAGACAGGGGGTCAGCAATCAGCCCCAGCATTTT. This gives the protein CSARQGVSNQPQHF.

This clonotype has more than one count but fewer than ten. The DNA of the CDR3 is TGCAGCGTTGGACAGGGGTCGTTGGAAAAACTGTTTTTT. It encodes CSVGQGSLEKLFF. The chain carries TRBV29-1 and TRBJ1-4, with TRBD1 matching 8 bases. This CDR3 is built from 13 residues. V lost 4 bases and J lost 8; bases outside the gene matches: 6. Germline V gene data show CDR1 as SQVTM and CDR2 as ANQGSEA.

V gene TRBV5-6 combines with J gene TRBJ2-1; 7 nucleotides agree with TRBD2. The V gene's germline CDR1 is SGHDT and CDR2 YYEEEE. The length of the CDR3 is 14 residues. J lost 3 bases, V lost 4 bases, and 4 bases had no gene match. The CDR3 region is CASSPGGNYNEQFF. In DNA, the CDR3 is TGTGCCAGCAGCCCGGGGGGAAACTACAATGAGCAGTTCTTC. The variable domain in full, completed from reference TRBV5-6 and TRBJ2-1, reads DAGVTQSPTHLIKTRGQQVTLRCSPKSGHDTVSWYQQALGQGPQFIFQYYEEEERQRGNFPDRFSGHQFPNYSSELNVNALLLGDSALYLCASSPGGNYNEQFFGPGTRLTVL.

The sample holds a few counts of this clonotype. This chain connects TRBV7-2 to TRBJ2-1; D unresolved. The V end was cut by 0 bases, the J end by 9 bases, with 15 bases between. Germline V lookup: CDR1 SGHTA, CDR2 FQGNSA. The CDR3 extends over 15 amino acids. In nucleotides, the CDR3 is TGTGCCAGCAGCTTAGCCCTACAAGGATCGGGTGAGCAGTTCTTC. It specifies CASSLALQGSGEQFF.

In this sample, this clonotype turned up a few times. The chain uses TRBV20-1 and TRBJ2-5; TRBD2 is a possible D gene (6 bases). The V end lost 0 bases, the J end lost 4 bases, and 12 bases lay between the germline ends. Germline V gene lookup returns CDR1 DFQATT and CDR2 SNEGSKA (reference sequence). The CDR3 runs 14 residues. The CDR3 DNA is TGCAGTGCTAGAGATTTTTCGGGACTAGAGACCCAGTACTTC. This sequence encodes CSARDFSGLETQYF.

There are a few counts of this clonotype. This CDR3 is CSAPGGVGETQYF. CDR3 nucleotide sequence: TGCAGTGCTCCCGGGGGAGTAGGAGAGACCCAGTACTTC. The V call is TRBV20-1, the J call TRBJ2-5, with D perhaps TRBD2 (6 bases). V was trimmed by 5 bases and J by 4 bases, leaving 14 bases between them. The CDR3 is 13 residues long. The germline V gene has CDR1 DFQATT and CDR2 SNEGSKA (reference sequence).

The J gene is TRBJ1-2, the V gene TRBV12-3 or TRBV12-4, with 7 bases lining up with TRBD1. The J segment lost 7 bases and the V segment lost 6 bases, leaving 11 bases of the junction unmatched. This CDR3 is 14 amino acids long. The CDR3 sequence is CASSPLQGLVGYTF. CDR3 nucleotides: TGTGCCAGCAGCCCCTTACAGGGGCTGGTTGGCTACACCTTC.

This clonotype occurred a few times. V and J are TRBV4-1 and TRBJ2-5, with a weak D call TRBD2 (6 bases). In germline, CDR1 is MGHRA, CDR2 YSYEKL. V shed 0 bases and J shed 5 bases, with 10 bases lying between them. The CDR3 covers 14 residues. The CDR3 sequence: CASSQDVGRETQYF. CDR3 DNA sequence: TGCGCCAGCAGCCAAGACGTGGGGAGGGAGACCCAGTACTTC.

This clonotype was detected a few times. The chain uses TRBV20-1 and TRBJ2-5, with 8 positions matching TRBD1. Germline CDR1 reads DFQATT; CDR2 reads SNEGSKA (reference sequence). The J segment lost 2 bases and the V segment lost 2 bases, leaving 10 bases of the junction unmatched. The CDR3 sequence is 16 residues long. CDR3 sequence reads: CSARPQQGAVQETQYF. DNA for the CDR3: TGCAGTGCTAGACCTCAGCAGGGGGCGGTACAAGAGACCCAGTACTTC.

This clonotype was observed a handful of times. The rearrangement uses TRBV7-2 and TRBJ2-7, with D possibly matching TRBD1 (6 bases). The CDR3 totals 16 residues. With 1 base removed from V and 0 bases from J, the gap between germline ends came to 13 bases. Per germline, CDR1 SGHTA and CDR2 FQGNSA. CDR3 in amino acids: CASSLDGGASSYEQYF. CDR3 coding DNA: TGTGCCAGCAGCTTAGATGGGGGCGCTAGCTCCTACGAGCAGTACTTC.

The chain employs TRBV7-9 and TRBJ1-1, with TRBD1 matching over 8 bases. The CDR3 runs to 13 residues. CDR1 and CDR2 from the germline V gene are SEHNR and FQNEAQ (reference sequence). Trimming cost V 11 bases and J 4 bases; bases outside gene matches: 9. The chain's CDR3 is CASAGGGVTEAFF. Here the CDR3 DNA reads TGTGCCTCGGCAGGGGGCGGCGTCACTGAAGCTTTCTTT.

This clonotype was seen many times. The CDR3 nucleotides read TGTGCCAGCAGCGAAGACACCCCAGGCGGGGGCTACACCTTC. Translation gives CASSEDTPGGGYTF. This chain links TRBV7-9 with TRBJ1-2; D gene uncertain. This CDR3 has 14 amino acids. Germline assignment: CDR1 SEHNR and CDR2 FQNEAQ (reference sequence). Trimming took off 5 bases at V and 8 bases at J, with 18 bases between the two ends.

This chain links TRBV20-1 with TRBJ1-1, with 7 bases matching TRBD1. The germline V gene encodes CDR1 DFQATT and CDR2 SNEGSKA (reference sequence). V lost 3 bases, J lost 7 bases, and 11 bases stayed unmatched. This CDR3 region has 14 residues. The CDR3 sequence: CSASDRASWDEAFF. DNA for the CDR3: TGCAGTGCTAGTGACAGGGCCAGCTGGGATGAAGCTTTCTTT.

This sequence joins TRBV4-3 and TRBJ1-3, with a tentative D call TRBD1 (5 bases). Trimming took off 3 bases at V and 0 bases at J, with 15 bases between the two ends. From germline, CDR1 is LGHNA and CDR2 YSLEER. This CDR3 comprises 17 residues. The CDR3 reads CASSQVVGRNSGNTIYF. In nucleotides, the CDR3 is TGCGCCAGCAGCCAGGTTGTGGGACGGAACTCTGGAAACACCATATATTTT.

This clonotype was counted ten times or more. The CDR3 is CATSREQGFGLTDTQYF. Written as DNA, the CDR3 is TGTGCCACCAGCAGAGAACAGGGTTTTGGACTTACAGATACGCAGTATTTT. The chain has TRBV15 and TRBJ2-3; D might be TRBD1 (6 bases). The germline gives CDR1 LNHNV, CDR2 YYDKDF (reference sequence). V lost 0 bases, J lost 3 bases, and 16 bases lay in between. This CDR3 spans 17 amino acids. The variable domain in full, with the rest retrieved from reference TRBV15 and TRBJ2-3, is DAMVIQNPRYQVTQFGKPVTLSCSQTLNHNVMYWYQQKSSQAPKLLFHYYDKDFNNEADTPDNFQSRRPNTSFCFLDIRSPGLGDTAMYLCATSREQGFGLTDTQYFGPGTRLTVL.

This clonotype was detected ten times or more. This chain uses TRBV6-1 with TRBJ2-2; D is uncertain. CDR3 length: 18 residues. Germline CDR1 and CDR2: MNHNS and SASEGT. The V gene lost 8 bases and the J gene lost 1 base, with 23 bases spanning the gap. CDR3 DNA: TGTGCCAGCCACGGGCATTTTGGGTCCCGTGGGAACACCGGGGAGCTGTTTTTT. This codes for CASHGHFGSRGNTGELFF.

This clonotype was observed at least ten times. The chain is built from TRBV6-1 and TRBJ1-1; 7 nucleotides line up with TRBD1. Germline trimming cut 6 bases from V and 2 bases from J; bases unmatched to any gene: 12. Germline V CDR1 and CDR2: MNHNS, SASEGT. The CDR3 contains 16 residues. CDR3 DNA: TGTGCCAGCAGGGGGAGGGGGCTTAACCCCAACACTGAAGCTTTCTTT. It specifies CASRGRGLNPNTEAFF.

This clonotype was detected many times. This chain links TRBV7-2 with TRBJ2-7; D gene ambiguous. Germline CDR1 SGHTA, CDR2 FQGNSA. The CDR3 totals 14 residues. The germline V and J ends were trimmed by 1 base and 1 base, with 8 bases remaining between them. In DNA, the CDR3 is TGTGCCAGCAGCTTAGATCAGTCATCCTACGAGCAGTACTTC. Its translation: CASSLDQSSYEQYF.

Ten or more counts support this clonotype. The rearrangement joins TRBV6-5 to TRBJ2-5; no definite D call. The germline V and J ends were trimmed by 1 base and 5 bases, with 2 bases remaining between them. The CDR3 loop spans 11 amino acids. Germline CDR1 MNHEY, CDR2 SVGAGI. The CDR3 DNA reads TGTGCCAGCAGTTACTGGGAGACCCAGTACTTC. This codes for CASSYWETQYF.

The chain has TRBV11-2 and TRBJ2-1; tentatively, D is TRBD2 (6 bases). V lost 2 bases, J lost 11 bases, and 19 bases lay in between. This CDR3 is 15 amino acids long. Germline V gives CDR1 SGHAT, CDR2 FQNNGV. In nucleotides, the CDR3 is TGTGCCAGCAGCTTATCGGGCGGGGCTGGGGTGAAGCAGTTCTTC. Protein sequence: CASSLSGGAGVKQFF.

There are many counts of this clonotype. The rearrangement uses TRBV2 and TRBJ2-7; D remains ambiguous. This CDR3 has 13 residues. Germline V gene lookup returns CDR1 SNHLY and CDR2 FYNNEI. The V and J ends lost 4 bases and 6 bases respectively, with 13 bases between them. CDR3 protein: CASSAGFQTEQYF. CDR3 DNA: TGTGCCAGCAGTGCGGGCTTCCAGACCGAGCAGTACTTC.

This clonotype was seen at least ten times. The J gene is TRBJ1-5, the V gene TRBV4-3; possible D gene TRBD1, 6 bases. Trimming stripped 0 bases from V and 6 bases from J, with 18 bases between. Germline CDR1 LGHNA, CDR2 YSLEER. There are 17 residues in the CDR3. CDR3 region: CASSQDHWGASTQPQHF. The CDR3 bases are TGCGCCAGCAGCCAAGATCATTGGGGGGCTTCGACTCAGCCCCAGCATTTT.

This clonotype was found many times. The CDR3 loop reads CASTLGRDRGHNEQFF. The DNA of the CDR3 is TGTGCCAGCACCCTTGGACGCGACAGGGGGCATAATGAGCAGTTCTTC. The chain couples TRBV12-3 or TRBV12-4 to TRBJ2-1; 10 nucleotides line up with TRBD1. With 7 bases clipped from V and 7 bases from J, the junction kept 13 bases outside the gene matches. This CDR3 is 16 amino acids long.

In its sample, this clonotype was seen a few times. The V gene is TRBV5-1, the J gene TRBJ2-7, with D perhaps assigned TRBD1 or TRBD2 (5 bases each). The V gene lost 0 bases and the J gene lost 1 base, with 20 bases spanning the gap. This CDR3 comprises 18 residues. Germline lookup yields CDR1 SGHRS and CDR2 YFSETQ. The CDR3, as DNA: TGCGCCAGCAGCTTGGTCGCGCGTTGGGACCGAGAGTCCTACGAGCAGTACTTC. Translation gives CASSLVARWDRESYEQYF.

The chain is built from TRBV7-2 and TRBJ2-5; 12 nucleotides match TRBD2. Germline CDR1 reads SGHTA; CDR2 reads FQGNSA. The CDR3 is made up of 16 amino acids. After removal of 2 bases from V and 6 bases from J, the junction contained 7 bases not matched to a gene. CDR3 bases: TGTGCCAGCAGCTTATTAACTAGCGGGAGGTTTAAGACCCAGTACTTC. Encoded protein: CASSLLTSGRFKTQYF.

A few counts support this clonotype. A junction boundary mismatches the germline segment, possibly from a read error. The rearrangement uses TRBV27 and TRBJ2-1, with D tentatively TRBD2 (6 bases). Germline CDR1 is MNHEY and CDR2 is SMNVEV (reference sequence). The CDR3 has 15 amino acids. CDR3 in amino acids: CTSSSLCGGYNEQFF. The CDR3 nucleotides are TGCACCAGCAGTTCATTGTGCGGAGGGTACAATGAGCAGTTCTTC.

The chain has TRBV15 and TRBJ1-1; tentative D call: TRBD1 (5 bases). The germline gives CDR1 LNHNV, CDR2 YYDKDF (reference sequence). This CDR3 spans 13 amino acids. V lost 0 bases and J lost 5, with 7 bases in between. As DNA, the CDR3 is TGTGCCACCAGCAGAGATCGGGGGACTGAAGCTTTCTTT. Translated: CATSRDRGTEAFF.